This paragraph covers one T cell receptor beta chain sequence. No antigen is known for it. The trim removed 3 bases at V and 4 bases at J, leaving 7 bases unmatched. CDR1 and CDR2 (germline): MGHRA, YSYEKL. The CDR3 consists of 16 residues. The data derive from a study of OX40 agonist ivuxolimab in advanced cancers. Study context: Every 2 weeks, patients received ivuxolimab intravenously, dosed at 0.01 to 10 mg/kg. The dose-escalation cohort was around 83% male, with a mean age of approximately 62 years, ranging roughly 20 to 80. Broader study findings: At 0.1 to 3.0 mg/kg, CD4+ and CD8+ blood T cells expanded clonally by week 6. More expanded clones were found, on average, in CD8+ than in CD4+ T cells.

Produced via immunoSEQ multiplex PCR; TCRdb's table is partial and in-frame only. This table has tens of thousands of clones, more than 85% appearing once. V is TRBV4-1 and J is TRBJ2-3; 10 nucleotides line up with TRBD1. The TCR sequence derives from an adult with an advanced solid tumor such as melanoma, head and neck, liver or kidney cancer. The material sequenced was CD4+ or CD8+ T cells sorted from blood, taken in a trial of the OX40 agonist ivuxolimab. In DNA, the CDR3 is TGCGCCAGCAGCCACCCGACAGGGGGCAGTCCAGATACGCAGTATTTT. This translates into CASSHPTGGSPDTQYF.